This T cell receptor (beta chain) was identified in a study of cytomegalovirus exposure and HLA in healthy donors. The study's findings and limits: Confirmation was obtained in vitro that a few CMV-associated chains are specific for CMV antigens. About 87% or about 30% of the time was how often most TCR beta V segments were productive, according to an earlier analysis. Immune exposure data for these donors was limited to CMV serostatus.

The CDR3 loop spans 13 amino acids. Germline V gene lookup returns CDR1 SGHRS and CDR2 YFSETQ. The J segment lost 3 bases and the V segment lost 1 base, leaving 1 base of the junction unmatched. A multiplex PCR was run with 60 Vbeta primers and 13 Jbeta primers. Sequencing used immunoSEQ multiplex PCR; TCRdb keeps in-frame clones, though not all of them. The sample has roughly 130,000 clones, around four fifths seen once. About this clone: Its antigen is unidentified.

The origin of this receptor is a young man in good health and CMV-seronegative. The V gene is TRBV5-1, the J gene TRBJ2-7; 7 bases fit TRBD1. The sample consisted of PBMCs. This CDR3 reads CASSLWTGYEQYF. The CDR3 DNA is TGCGCCAGCAGCTTGTGGACAGGCTACGAGCAGTACTTC.